Only a few counts were recorded for the clone carrying this TCR beta chain. What it binds is not known. This entry belongs to a study of identical twins. Whole-study findings and limits: Fewer insertions characterized abundant cord blood beta clonotypes, whereas memory repertoires showed none. The authors noted that invariant MAIT and iNKT cells could partly confound zero-insertion analyses.

Trimming cost V 4 bases and J 0 bases, with 12 bases left between them. The CDR3 has 15 residues. The germline gives CDR1 SGHAT, CDR2 FQNNGV. TCRdb independently ran MiXCR on the 5' RACE reads; one entry per CDR3 protein. The sample shows roughly 230,000 distinct CDR3 sequences, roughly 8.7% of them seen only once. This sample also appeared in a second study, on yellow fever vaccine responses in identical twins. That investigation notes: Twins reportedly had a vaccine T cell response that seemed partly convergent, partly personalized.

The specimen was CD8+ T cells sorted from blood. This receptor was taken from a woman between 18 and 30 years old in good health. This sequence joins TRBV11-2 and TRBJ2-5, with TRBD2 as a possible D gene (6 bases). CDR3 in amino acids: CASSWQTSYQETQYF. In DNA form, the CDR3 reads TGTGCCAGCAGCTGGCAGACTAGTTACCAAGAGACCCAGTACTTC. The variable domain in full, completed from reference TRBV11-2 and TRBJ2-5, reads EAGVAQSPRYKIIEKRQSVAFWCNPISGHATLYWYQQILGQGPKLLIQFQNNGVVDDSQLPKDRFSAERLKGVDSTLKIQPAKLEDSAVYLCASSWQTSYQETQYFGPGTRLLVL.